These 22 T cell receptor beta chains were all obtained from the same sample, sequenced in a study of T cells in Graves' hyperthyroidism and ophthalmopathy. TCR beta CDR3 regions were amplified from RNA. Initially, a first-round RT-PCR of the TCR CDR3 employed the HTBI primer set. From the multiplex PCR reads, TCRdb called clonotypes with MiXCR, one entry per CDR3 protein. The sample has hundreds of thousands of distinct CDR3 sequences, around 39% seen once. Sequencing was performed on blood. Source of these receptors: a man in his late teens or twenties with Graves' hyperthyroidism.

This clonotype has a handful of counts. The chain employs TRBV9 and TRBJ2-2; TRBD2 agrees at 13 bases. J gave up 0 bases and V 4 bases, and 3 bases lay outside the gene matches. Germline V gives CDR1 SGDLS, CDR2 YYNGEE. This CDR3 is 17 amino acids long. The CDR3 sequence: CASSPGTSGANTGELFF. The CDR3 nucleotides read TGTGCCAGCAGCCCCGGGACTAGCGGGGCGAACACCGGGGAGCTGTTTTTT.

With regard to this clonotype: This may come from a read error, since a much larger clone is one base off. The chain joins TRBV20-1 to TRBJ2-7; 8 nucleotides align to TRBD2. V lost 5 bases and J lost 5; bases outside the gene matches: 8. Germline CDR1 reads DFQATT; CDR2 reads SNEGSKA (reference sequence). The length of the CDR3 is 13 residues. The CDR3 nucleotides read TGCAGTGCTCCGGGACTAGTGGCCAACGAGCAGTACTTC. Amino acid sequence: CSAPGLVANEQYF.

With regard to this clonotype: Given the absence of the conserved phenylalanine or tryptophan at the CDR3 end, a read error is likely. The V call is TRBV5-3, the J call TRBJ2-7; perhaps TRBD1 as D (5 bases). TRBV5-3 is classed as an ORF, of uncertain function. The CDR3 runs to 12 residues. V lost 9 bases to trimming and J lost 2 bases, with 12 bases between them. In DNA form, the CDR3 reads TGTGCCACGACCAGGGTTACCTACGAGCAGTACCTC. It is translated as CATTRVTYEQYL.

This clonotype was observed a single time. The V call is TRBV9, the J call TRBJ2-5, with unresolved D. Trimming cost V 10 bases and J 0 bases, with 13 bases left between them. CDR1 and CDR2 from the germline V gene are SGDLS and YYNGEE. CDR3 size: 13 residues. The CDR3 nucleotides are TGTGCCTGGAGTCGAGCGTACCAAGAGACCCAGTACTTC. Translation: CAWSRAYQETQYF.

This chain links TRBV12-3 or TRBV12-4 with TRBJ1-3, with unresolved D. V gave up 1 base and J gave up 4 bases, with 11 bases separating them. The CDR3 extends over 15 amino acids. For the CDR3, the DNA is TGTGCCAGCAGTTTAGGGCCGTCCCTGGGAAACACCATATATTTT. Protein product: CASSLGPSLGNTIYF.

Only a few counts were recorded for this clonotype. The chain employs TRBV29-1 and TRBJ1-2; TRBD1 matches 7 bases. The CDR3 loop spans 15 amino acids. The V gene end was trimmed by 6 bases and the J gene end by 3 bases; junction bases not matched to a gene: 13. CDR1 and CDR2 from the germline V gene are SQVTM and ANQGSEA. This CDR3 is CSVLAPQGDYYGYTF. CDR3 sequence (DNA): TGCAGCGTCCTCGCCCCTCAGGGGGATTACTATGGCTACACCTTC.

This chain uses TRBV6-9 with TRBJ1-6; D not certain. CDR3 length equals 13 residues. Germline V CDR1 and CDR2: MNHGY, SVAAGI. The CDR3 loop is CTAGNTRRSPLHF. CDR3 DNA sequence: TGTACCGCCGGGAACACTAGAAGATCACCCCTCCACTTT.

This clonotype was counted ten times or more. This chain uses TRBV15 with TRBJ1-5; no reliable D call. Germline lookup yields CDR1 LNHNV and CDR2 YYDKDF (reference sequence). The CDR3 consists of 12 residues. V shed 11 bases and J shed 3 bases, with 11 bases lying between them. The CDR3, as DNA: TGTGCCGACGACGGACCCAATCAGCCCCAGCATTTT. Amino acids: CADDGPNQPQHF. Filled out from reference TRBV15 and TRBJ1-5, the complete variable domain reads DAMVIQNPRYQVTQFGKPVTLSCSQTLNHNVMYWYQQKSSQAPKLLFHYYDKDFNNEADTPDNFQSRRPNTSFCFLDIRSPGLGDTAMYLCADDGPNQPQHFGDGTRLSIL.

The chain employs TRBV6-4 and TRBJ2-7; D uncertain. There are 12 residues in the CDR3. Trimming took off 8 bases at V and 4 bases at J, with 12 bases between the two ends. Germline CDR1 is MRHNA and CDR2 is SNTAGT. The CDR3 DNA reads as TGTGCCAGCCGGACGTCTTGTTACGAGCAGTACTTC. Its translation is CASRTSCYEQYF.

There are a few counts of this clonotype. The V gene is TRBV11-2, the J gene TRBJ2-7; 10 bases align to TRBD1. CDR3 length: 15 amino acids. The J segment lost 4 bases and the V segment lost 1 base, leaving 4 bases of the junction unmatched. Germline CDR1 and CDR2: SGHAT and FQNNGV. The CDR3 protein is CASSLAGQGRYEQYF. The CDR3 region has the DNA TGTGCCAGCAGCTTAGCGGGACAGGGGAGGTACGAGCAGTACTTC.

This clonotype was seen ten or more times. The gene calls are TRBV10-3 and TRBJ2-5; TRBD2 aligns across 15 bases. In germline, CDR1 is ENHRY, CDR2 SYGVKD. The J segment lost 4 bases and the V segment lost 4 bases, leaving 4 bases of the junction unmatched. The CDR3 extends over 16 amino acids. The CDR3 sequence: CAISGRTSGRAETQYF. The DNA of the CDR3 is TGTGCCATCAGTGGTAGGACTAGCGGGAGGGCAGAGACCCAGTACTTC.

Of note for this clonotype: At one end the junction does not follow the germline gene, possibly because of a read error. The rearrangement joins TRBV7-9 to TRBJ2-7; 8 bases agree with TRBD2. The length of the CDR3 is 17 residues. In germline, CDR1 is SEHNR, CDR2 FQNEAQ (reference sequence). The CDR3 protein is CASSQSLSGSIAYEQYF. The CDR3, as DNA: TGCGCCAGCAGCCAGTCTTTGAGCGGGAGTATCGCCTACGAGCAGTACTTC.

A single count supports this clonotype. V and J are TRBV29-1 and TRBJ1-4; TRBD1 matches 10 bases. The CDR3 totals 14 residues. V lost 4 bases, J lost 8 bases, and 7 bases stayed unmatched. Per the germline V gene, CDR1 is SQVTM and CDR2 is ANQGSEA. CDR3 region: CSVAGQGVVEKLFF. Written as DNA, the CDR3 is TGCAGCGTTGCTGGACAGGGGGTTGTGGAAAAACTGTTTTTT. The whole variable domain, filled in from reference TRBV29-1 and TRBJ1-4, reads SAVISQKPSRDICQRGTSLTIQCQVDSQVTMMFWYRQQPGQSLTLIATANQGSEATYESGFVIDKFPISRPNLTFSTLTVSNMSPEDSSIYLCSVAGQGVVEKLFFGSGTQLSVL.

This clonotype was observed at least ten times. CDR3 nucleotide sequence: TGTGCCAGCAGATCCGAAATCTACGAGCAGTACTTC. It translates to CASRSEIYEQYF. The rearrangement joins TRBV2 to TRBJ2-7; unclear D gene. V was cut by 6 bases and J by 3 bases, with 9 bases left in between. The germline V gene has CDR1 SNHLY and CDR2 FYNNEI. CDR3 length: 12 amino acids.

V is TRBV6-5 and J is TRBJ1-4; the match to TRBD1 covers 8 bases. Losses at the gene ends were 6 bases for V and 8 bases for J; bases not matched to a gene: 11. Germline V CDR1 and CDR2: MNHEY, SVGAGI. This CDR3 spans 15 amino acids. This CDR3 reads CASSYTAGGGEKLFF. Here the CDR3 DNA reads TGTGCCAGCAGCTACACGGCAGGGGGCGGAGAAAAACTGTTTTTT.

This clonotype showed up many times. In nucleotides, the CDR3 is TGTGCCAGCAGCCCGACAGGGGAGGGCGAGCAGTACTTC. Its translation: CASSPTGEGEQYF. The genes are TRBV7-3 and TRBJ2-7; TRBD1 might be the D (8 bases). The CDR3 consists of 13 residues. Between the trimmed V and J ends, which lost 5 bases and 6 bases, there was a span of 14 bases. The germline V gene has CDR1 SGHTA and CDR2 FQGTGA.

The chain couples TRBV20-1 to TRBJ1-1, with no clear D. Germline CDR1 DFQATT, CDR2 SNEGSKA (reference sequence). Deletions cut 6 bases from V and 4 bases from J, with 15 bases between. CDR3 length equals 13 residues. This CDR3 reads CSAVPGYATEAFF. DNA for the CDR3: TGCAGTGCCGTCCCCGGGTATGCCACTGAAGCTTTCTTT.

The table lists this clonotype with many counts. The V call is TRBV9, the J call TRBJ2-7; D possibly corresponds to TRBD2 (6 bases). This CDR3 region has 14 residues. V was cut by 0 bases and J by 4 bases, with 11 bases left in between. Per germline, CDR1 SGDLS and CDR2 YYNGEE. CDR3 residues: CASSVGGAGYEQYF. CDR3 DNA sequence: TGTGCCAGCAGCGTAGGAGGAGCGGGTTACGAGCAGTACTTC.

Here the CDR3 DNA reads TGTGCCAGCACCGAACGGCCTACCGGGGAGCTGTTTTTT. Its translation is CASTERPTGELFF. The V and J genes are TRBV2 and TRBJ2-2; D gene ambiguous. This CDR3 contains 13 residues. Germline V CDR1 and CDR2: SNHLY, FYNNEI. The V end lost 7 bases, the J end lost 5 bases, and 11 bases lay between the germline ends. Complete variable domain (other parts from reference TRBV2 and TRBJ2-2): EPEVTQTPSHQVTQMGQEVILRCVPISNHLYFYWYRQILGQKVEFLVSFYNNEISEKSEIFDDQFSVERPDGSNFTLKIRSTKLEDSAMYFCASTERPTGELFFGEGSRLTVL.

The V gene is TRBV20-1, the J gene TRBJ2-5; the match to TRBD2 covers 10 bases. Germline CDR1 reads DFQATT; CDR2 reads SNEGSKA (reference sequence). CDR3 size: 16 residues. With V trimmed by 5 bases and J by 4 bases, 13 bases remained unmatched. CDR3 in DNA: TGCAGTGCTCAAGACTCTAGCGGGAGAACAAGAGAGACCCAGTACTTC. Protein sequence: CSAQDSSGRTRETQYF.

This clonotype has a handful of counts. V gene TRBV7-8 combines with J gene TRBJ2-7; TRBD1 matches at 8 bases. This CDR3 is built from 15 residues. Germline loops: CDR1 SGHVS, CDR2 FQNEAQ. Trimming at V came to 2 bases and at J to 6 bases, leaving 9 bases not matched to a gene. CDR3 nucleotides: TGTGCCAGCAGCTTACCCCTGGGACAGGCTTCCGAGCAGTACTTC. As protein: CASSLPLGQASEQYF.

The rearrangement joins TRBV29-1 to TRBJ2-3; 9 positions agree with TRBD1. CDR1 is SQVTM, CDR2 ANQGSEA, per germline. V shed 5 bases, J shed 0 bases, and the junction held 9 bases outside the gene matches. The CDR3 covers 16 residues. CDR3: CSVSPPGQGSTDTQYF. The CDR3 region has the DNA TGCAGCGTTTCGCCACCGGGACAGGGTAGCACAGATACGCAGTATTTT.